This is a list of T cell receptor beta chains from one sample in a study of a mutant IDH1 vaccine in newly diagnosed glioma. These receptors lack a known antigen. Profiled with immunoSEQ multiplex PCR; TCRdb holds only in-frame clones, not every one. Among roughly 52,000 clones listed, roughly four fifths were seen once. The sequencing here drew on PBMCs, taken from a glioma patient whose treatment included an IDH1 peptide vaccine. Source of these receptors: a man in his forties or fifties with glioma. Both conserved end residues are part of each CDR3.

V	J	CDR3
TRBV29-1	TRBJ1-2	CSVAYGGYTF
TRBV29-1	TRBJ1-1	CSVGDSVGTEAFF
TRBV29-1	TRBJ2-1	CSVVPPLSGRWGNEQFF
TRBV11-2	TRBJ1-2	CASSLGSSNYGYTF
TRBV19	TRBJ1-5	CASSIGGGRNQPQHF
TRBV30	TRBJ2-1	CAWSVGSGPYNEQFF
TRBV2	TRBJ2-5	CASRKNRDATQYF
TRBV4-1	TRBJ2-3	CASSQVRAYLDTQYF
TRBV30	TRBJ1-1	CAWSEHLQAFF
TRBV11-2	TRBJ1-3	CASSFTGSGNTIYF
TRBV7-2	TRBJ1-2	CASSFGQGHYGYTF
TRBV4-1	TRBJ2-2	CASSNRDRTNTGELFF
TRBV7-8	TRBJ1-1	CASRAAGTPSGNTEAFF
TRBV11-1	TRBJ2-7	CASSMSSGQAYEQYF
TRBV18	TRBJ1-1	CASSRRQAVTEAFF
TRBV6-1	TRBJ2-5	CASSISWGFQETQYF